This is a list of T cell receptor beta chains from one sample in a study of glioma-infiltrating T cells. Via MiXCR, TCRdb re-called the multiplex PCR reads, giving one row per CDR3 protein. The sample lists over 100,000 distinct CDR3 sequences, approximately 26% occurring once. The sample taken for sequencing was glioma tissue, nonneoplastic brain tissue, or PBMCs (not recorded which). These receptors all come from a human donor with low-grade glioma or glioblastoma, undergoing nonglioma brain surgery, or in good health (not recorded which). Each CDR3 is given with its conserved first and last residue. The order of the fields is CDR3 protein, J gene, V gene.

CDR3aa: CASSLGGQGHTIYF
j_gene: TRBJ1-3
v_gene: TRBV12-3/TRBV12-4

CDR3aa: CASRGKTNTEAFF
j_gene: TRBJ1-1
v_gene: TRBV27

CDR3aa: CAWSWRITYEQYF
j_gene: TRBJ2-7
v_gene: TRBV30

CDR3aa: CASSLQMGSSYNEQFF
j_gene: TRBJ2-1
v_gene: TRBV7-3

CDR3aa: CSVSNFNSYEQYF
j_gene: TRBJ2-7
v_gene: TRBV29-1

CDR3aa: CSAGIVSYNEQFF
j_gene: TRBJ2-1
v_gene: TRBV29-1

CDR3aa: CAIRKKGQGDYEQYF
j_gene: TRBJ2-7
v_gene: TRBV10-3

CDR3aa: CASSFSGTSEDTQYF
j_gene: TRBJ2-3
v_gene: TRBV9

CDR3aa: CASSPTSYGGVLAGELFF
j_gene: TRBJ2-2
v_gene: TRBV7-2

CDR3aa: CASRGGTEAFF
j_gene: TRBJ1-1
v_gene: TRBV6-1

CDR3aa: CASSPDSTHSYEQYF
j_gene: TRBJ2-7
v_gene: TRBV5-1

CDR3aa: CASTGTSTDTQYF
j_gene: TRBJ2-3
v_gene: TRBV27

CDR3aa: CASSLAPGTVNTEAFF
j_gene: TRBJ1-1
v_gene: TRBV5-8

CDR3aa: CSARGGVTEAFF
j_gene: TRBJ1-1
v_gene: TRBV20-1

CDR3aa: CASSPAPLLAAPGDTQYF
j_gene: TRBJ2-3
v_gene: TRBV27